One and the same sample provided the 15 T cell receptor beta chains below, sequenced in a study of T cell responses to AZD1222 COVID-19 vaccine. Some clones are missing from TCRdb's copy, which holds only in-frame ones; the method was immunoSEQ multiplex PCR. The sample holds some 110,000 clones, about 80% seen once. Sample: peripheral blood, taken on day 0 of AZD1222 vaccination. These receptors were taken from an adult in good health.

The genes are TRBV18 and TRBJ1-2, with D possibly being TRBD1 (6 bases). Germline values: CDR1 KGHSH, CDR2 LQKENI. V lost 2 bases to trimming and J lost 0 bases, with 13 bases between them. This CDR3 is built from 16 residues. The CDR3 bases are TGTGCCAGCTCACCAACGCAGGGGCAAGCTAACTATGGCTACACCTTC. Its protein product is CASSPTQGQANYGYTF. Filled out from reference TRBV18 and TRBJ1-2, the complete variable domain reads NAGVMQNPRHLVRRRGQEARLRCSPMKGHSHVYWYRQLPEEGLKFMVYLQKENIIDESGMPKERFSAEFPKEGPSILRIQQVVRGDSAAYFCASSPTQGQANYGYTFGSGTRLTVV.

The genes are TRBV5-1 and TRBJ2-2, with D maybe TRBD1 (5 bases). CDR1 and CDR2 from the germline V gene are SGHRS and YFSETQ. This CDR3 is built from 14 residues. V lost 4 bases to trimming and J lost 1 base, with 8 bases between them. CDR3 region: CASSTTGNTGELFF. The CDR3 DNA reads as TGCGCCAGCAGCACCACAGGGAACACCGGGGAGCTGTTTTTT. The full variable domain, in which reference TRBV5-1 and TRBJ2-2 provide the parts outside the CDR3, is KAGVTQTPRYLIKTRGQQVTLSCSPISGHRSVSWYQQTPGQGLQFLFEYFSETQRNKGNFPGRFSGRQFSNSRSEMNVSTLELGDSALYLCASSTTGNTGELFFGEGSRLTVL.

The chain combines TRBV7-9 with TRBJ1-2; TRBD1 aligns across 7 bases. With V trimmed by 3 bases and J by 8 bases, 6 bases remained unmatched. The germline V gene encodes CDR1 SEHNR and CDR2 FQNEAQ (reference sequence). CDR3 size: 13 residues. The CDR3 region is CASSLEGASGYTF. The CDR3 coding sequence is TGTGCCAGCAGCTTGGAGGGGGCGTCGGGCTACACCTTC.

The chain joins TRBV24-1 to TRBJ2-7; TRBD1 aligns across 9 bases. The CDR3 has 15 amino acids. After removal of 3 bases from V and 4 bases from J, the junction contained 6 bases not matched to a gene. From germline, CDR1 is KGHDR and CDR2 SFDVKD. CDR3: CATSDTGQGFYEQYF. For the CDR3, the DNA is TGTGCCACCAGTGATACCGGACAGGGGTTTTACGAGCAGTACTTC.

The CDR3 protein is CSVELGGGQFF. As DNA, the CDR3 is TGCAGCGTTGAATTGGGCGGGGGTCAGTTCTTC. V and J are TRBV29-1 and TRBJ2-1; 7 nucleotides align to TRBD2. There are 11 residues in the CDR3. CDR1 is SQVTM, CDR2 ANQGSEA, per germline. V was clipped by 2 bases and J by 13 bases; unmatched bases: 5.

The rearrangement links TRBV10-3 to TRBJ1-2; 7 positions agree with TRBD1. CDR3 length: 15 residues. The V segment lost 3 bases and the J segment 7 bases; nucleotides outside the gene matches: 11. Looked up from germline, CDR1 is ENHRY and CDR2 is SYGVKD. The CDR3 here is CAISDERAGGSGYTF. CDR3 in DNA: TGTGCCATCAGTGATGAACGAGCAGGGGGGAGTGGCTACACCTTC.

The chain links TRBV18 to TRBJ2-7; D uncertain. This CDR3 has 12 amino acids. Germline loops: CDR1 KGHSH, CDR2 LQKENI. V gave up 2 bases and J gave up 9 bases, with 11 bases separating them. The CDR3 loop reads CASSPDTSGQYF. Here the CDR3 DNA reads TGTGCCAGCTCACCAGATACTTCGGGGCAGTACTTC.

The J gene is TRBJ2-6, the V gene TRBV5-1; no firm D call. V was cut by 5 bases and J by 0 bases, with 15 bases left in between. CDR3 length: 17 amino acids. The germline CDR1 and CDR2 sequences are SGHRS and YFSETQ. CDR3 coding DNA: TGCGCCAGCAGACCCGAAAGGGCAGACTCTGGGGCCAACGTCCTGACTTTC. Translating it yields CASRPERADSGANVLTF.

The V call is TRBV5-4, the J call TRBJ2-3; 12 bases fit TRBD2. This CDR3 spans 16 amino acids. The germline gives CDR1 SGHNT, CDR2 YYREEE (reference sequence). The junction had 4 bases not matched to a gene; V was cut back by 4 bases and J by 1 base. The CDR3 sequence is CASSERLAGGTDTQYF. CDR3 DNA: TGTGCCAGCAGCGAGAGACTAGCGGGGGGCACAGATACGCAGTATTTT. The variable domain in full, with the rest retrieved from reference TRBV5-4 and TRBJ2-3, is ETGVTQSPTHLIKTRGQQVTLRCSSQSGHNTVSWYQQALGQGPQFIFQYYREEENGRGNFPPRFSGLQFPNYSSELNVNALELDDSALYLCASSERLAGGTDTQYFGPGTRLTVL.

This clone was observed once. V gene TRBV11-2 combines with J gene TRBJ1-6; D not certain. CDR1 SGHAT and CDR2 FQNNGV come from the germline V gene. The V and J ends lost 0 bases and 5 bases respectively, with 11 bases between them. CDR3 length equals 16 residues. The CDR3 region is CASSLDLGGNNSPLHF. DNA of the CDR3: TGTGCCAGCAGCTTAGATCTGGGCGGCAATAATTCACCCCTCCACTTT.

The rearrangement links TRBV18 to TRBJ1-6; D is unresolved. Germline lookup yields CDR1 KGHSH and CDR2 LQKENI. This CDR3 contains 16 residues. V lost 3 bases and J lost 7, with 16 bases in between. CDR3 sequence reads: CASSPPGGEGNSPLHF. The DNA for the CDR3 is TGTGCCAGCTCACCCCCGGGTGGGGAGGGCAATTCACCCCTCCACTTT.

This chain links TRBV28 with TRBJ2-7; unclear D gene. V gave up 2 bases and J gave up 2 bases, with 7 bases separating them. This CDR3 has 13 amino acids. CDR1 is MDHEN, CDR2 SYDVKM, per germline. The CDR3 sequence is CASSLATPYEQYF. CDR3 nucleotide sequence: TGTGCCAGCAGTTTAGCGACCCCCTACGAGCAGTACTTC.

Of note for this clone: Germline and junction disagree at one end, which may indicate a read error. CDR3 sequence: CASSLGPGKWIF. The CDR3 nucleotides read TGTGCCAGCAGCTTAGGACCAGGGAAATGGATCTTC. V is TRBV7-8 and J is TRBJ2-1; possible D gene TRBD1, 5 bases. The CDR3 has 12 amino acids. Germline CDR1 SGHVS, CDR2 FQNEAQ.

The chain is built from TRBV28 and TRBJ1-3; TRBD1 is a possible D gene (5 bases). Trimming removed 5 bases from V and 0 bases from J, with 8 bases in between. This CDR3 comprises 14 residues. CDR1 is MDHEN, CDR2 SYDVKM, per germline. The CDR3: CASSAQGSGNTIYF. Written as DNA, the CDR3 is TGTGCCAGCAGTGCCCAGGGCTCTGGAAACACCATATATTTT.

This sequence joins TRBV2 and TRBJ2-3; possibly TRBD2 for D (5 bases). Per germline, CDR1 SNHLY and CDR2 FYNNEI. The CDR3 spans 12 residues. The V end lost 1 base, the J end lost 14 bases, and 13 bases lay between the germline ends. CDR3 region: CASSEGFSERYF. The CDR3 DNA follows: TGTGCCAGCAGTGAAGGGTTTAGCGAAAGGTATTTT.